These 24 T cell receptor beta chains originate from one sample sequenced in a study of radiation and T cells in renal cell carcinoma. Generated by immunoSEQ multiplex PCR, the TCRdb table keeps only in-frame clones and is missing some. The data contain 25,000 to 40,000 clones, over 70% of them singletons. Time point defined: blood 4 weeks post-SBRT, at nephrectomy. Documented treatment: 15 Gy SBRT to primary tumor, nephrectomy 4 weeks later. The sample consisted of blood, taken from a patient whose treatment included radiotherapy and nephrectomy. Source of these receptors: a man in his sixties with renal cell carcinoma.

The chain employs TRBV27 and TRBJ2-1; D is perhaps TRBD1 or TRBD2 (6 bases each). Germline CDR1 and CDR2: MNHEY and SMNVEV (reference sequence). This CDR3 spans 14 amino acids. V lost 3 bases and J 8 bases, leaving 14 bases between the germline ends. The CDR3 here is CASSFRGRDYEQFF. The CDR3 region has the DNA TGTGCCAGCAGTTTCCGGGGGCGGGACTATGAGCAGTTCTTC.

This clone came up once. The rearrangement links TRBV6-5 to TRBJ2-1; TRBD2 matches at 7 bases. V shed 2 bases and J 7 bases; nucleotides not matched to a gene: 8. CDR3 length: 15 amino acids. CDR1 and CDR2 (germline): MNHEY, SVGAGI. CDR3 sequence: CASSYPSGKRNEQFF. CDR3 sequence (DNA): TGTGCCAGCAGTTACCCCAGCGGGAAAAGGAATGAGCAGTTCTTC.

This chain connects TRBV28 to TRBJ2-3; 10 positions agree with TRBD2. Germline CDR1 and CDR2: MDHEN and SYDVKM. The CDR3 runs to 18 residues. Unmatched junction bases numbered 9, after V lost 3 bases and J lost 0 bases. CDR3 loop: CASSFPGLAFTSTDTQYF. CDR3 sequence (DNA): TGTGCCAGCAGTTTCCCGGGACTAGCGTTCACTAGCACAGATACGCAGTATTTT.

The chain links TRBV4-3 to TRBJ1-1; a weak D match, TRBD1 (6 bases). Germline assignment: CDR1 LGHNA and CDR2 YSLEER. The CDR3 has 15 amino acids. The V gene lost 0 bases and the J gene lost 1 base, with 9 bases spanning the gap. CDR3 nucleotides: TGCGCCAGCAGCCAAGAGGGACATCCGAACACTGAAGCTTTCTTT. This sequence encodes CASSQEGHPNTEAFF.

This rearrangement joins TRBV4-1 to TRBJ1-1, with D tentatively TRBD1 (5 bases). The V end was cut by 0 bases, the J end by 5 bases, with 25 bases between. The germline V gene has CDR1 MGHRA and CDR2 YSYEKL. This CDR3 comprises 19 residues. The CDR3 region is CASSQESRDGWIYNTEAFF. DNA for the CDR3: TGCGCCAGCAGCCAAGAGTCCAGGGATGGTTGGATCTATAATACTGAAGCTTTCTTT.

The J gene is TRBJ2-3, the V gene TRBV5-4, with D perhaps matching TRBD2 (6 bases). Per the germline V gene, CDR1 is SGHNT and CDR2 is YYREEE (reference sequence). V was pared by 4 bases and J by 2 bases, with 14 bases between. There are 15 residues in the CDR3. CDR3 protein: CASSPGTSPTDTQYF. The CDR3 DNA follows: TGTGCCAGCAGCCCAGGGACTTCACCCACAGATACGCAGTATTTT.

The chain joins TRBV5-1 to TRBJ2-5, with TRBD2 matching over 13 bases. The CDR3 is made up of 16 amino acids. J was trimmed by 2 bases and V by 2 bases; bases with no gene match: 3. The germline gives CDR1 SGHRS, CDR2 YFSETQ. The DNA of the CDR3 is TGCGCCAGCAGCTTAGGACTAGCGGGAGTTCAAGAGACCCAGTACTTC. Its protein product is CASSLGLAGVQETQYF.

V usage is TRBV28 and J usage is TRBJ2-7, with D perhaps matching TRBD2 (6 bases). Germline V gene data show CDR1 as MDHEN and CDR2 as SYDVKM. There are 14 residues in the CDR3. Trimming took off 6 bases at V and 3 bases at J, with 15 bases between the two ends. The CDR3 nucleotides read TGTGCCAGCAGAGGAGCGGGTGAATTCTACGAGCAGTACTTC. Protein sequence: CASRGAGEFYEQYF.

The chain is built from TRBV23-1 and TRBJ1-6, with unresolved D. TRBV23-1 is assigned to the ORF class and has an uncertain function. The CDR3 is made up of 16 amino acids. With 7 bases removed from V and 2 bases from J, the gap between germline ends came to 15 bases. The DNA for the CDR3 is TGCGCCAGCATGTCCCCAGGAGCCACCTATAATTCACCCCTCCACTTT. It translates to CASMSPGATYNSPLHF.

The chain couples TRBV10-3 to TRBJ2-7, with a possible D match to TRBD1 (6 bases). The CDR3 spans 12 residues. V was clipped by 6 bases and J by 3 bases, with 9 bases between them. Germline V gene lookup returns CDR1 ENHRY and CDR2 SYGVKD. The DNA of the CDR3 is TGTGCCATCAGGGACAGCAGCTACGAGCAGTACTTC. This gives the protein CAIRDSSYEQYF.

The chain couples TRBV19 to TRBJ2-7, with 9 bases aligning to TRBD2. This CDR3 comprises 16 residues. Trimming removed 2 bases from V and 2 bases from J; junction bases left unmatched: 7. Looked up from germline, CDR1 is LNHDA and CDR2 is SQIVND (reference sequence). The CDR3 region has the DNA TGTGCCAGTAGTATAAGGGAAGCGGGAGGCGCCTACGAGCAGTACTTC. It specifies CASSIREAGGAYEQYF.

The gene calls are TRBV6-1 and TRBJ2-5; no clear D. CDR1 is MNHNS and CDR2 is SASEGT in the germline V gene. CDR3 size: 14 residues. Deletions cut 9 bases from V and 7 bases from J, with 21 bases between. The CDR3 DNA follows: TGTGCCAGATATGGGGTCCGTTCGTGGGGGACCCAGTACTTC. Its protein product is CARYGVRSWGTQYF.

The rearrangement links TRBV7-9 to TRBJ2-2, with D hard to call. Trimming took off 4 bases at V and 5 bases at J, with 23 bases between the two ends. Looked up from germline, CDR1 is SEHNR and CDR2 is FQNEAQ (reference sequence). The length of the CDR3 is 18 residues. The CDR3 protein is CASSSLLGRDPRTGELFF. The CDR3 coding sequence is TGTGCCAGCAGCTCGCTCCTAGGAAGGGATCCAAGGACCGGGGAGCTGTTTTTT.

V and J are TRBV5-1 and TRBJ2-5; no clear D gene. This CDR3 contains 13 residues. Looked up from germline, CDR1 is SGHRS and CDR2 is YFSETQ. V lost 0 bases and J lost 4, with 7 bases in between. CDR3 DNA: TGCGCCAGCAGCTTGGGGGGTCCAGAGACCCAGTACTTC. This gives the protein CASSLGGPETQYF.

J is TRBJ2-1 and V is TRBV5-1; D is perhaps TRBD1 (5 bases). Germline CDR1 and CDR2: SGHRS and YFSETQ. The CDR3 has 13 amino acids. Trimming cost V 4 bases and J 4 bases, with 9 bases left between them. The CDR3 is CASSITGYNEQFF. The DNA for the CDR3 is TGCGCCAGCAGCATCACAGGTTACAATGAGCAGTTCTTC.

This chain joins TRBV7-2 and TRBJ2-1, with D hard to call. The CDR3 length is 13 residues. Trimming took off 5 bases at V and 3 bases at J, with 8 bases between the two ends. Germline CDR1 is SGHTA and CDR2 is FQGNSA. The CDR3 loop reads CASSQTNYNEQFF. The CDR3 bases are TGTGCCAGCAGCCAGACAAACTACAATGAGCAGTTCTTC.

The gene calls are TRBV11-2 and TRBJ2-1; 11 bases map to TRBD2. Trimming removed 3 bases from V and 4 bases from J; junction bases left unmatched: 2. The CDR3 is 15 residues long. CDR1 is SGHAT, CDR2 FQNNGV, per germline. CDR3 sequence: CASSLGLAEYNEQFF. In nucleotides, the CDR3 is TGTGCCAGCAGCTTGGGACTAGCGGAATACAATGAGCAGTTCTTC.

The chain couples TRBV20-1 to TRBJ2-1; D uncertain. The V gene lost 0 bases and the J gene lost 7 bases, with 1 base spanning the gap. Germline values: CDR1 DFQATT, CDR2 SNEGSKA (reference sequence). CDR3 length: 10 residues. The CDR3 loop is CSARDNEQFF. CDR3 coding DNA: TGCAGTGCTAGAGATAATGAGCAGTTCTTC.

V usage is TRBV9 and J usage is TRBJ2-1, with D perhaps matching TRBD1 (6 bases). The CDR3 has 15 amino acids. CDR1 and CDR2 (germline): SGDLS, YYNGEE. Trimming removed 0 bases from V and 5 bases from J, with 12 bases in between. DNA of the CDR3: TGTGCCAGCAGCGTAGGAGGACAGTCTAACAATGAGCAGTTCTTC. Translated, it gives CASSVGGQSNNEQFF. The full variable domain, its missing parts supplied by reference TRBV9 and TRBJ2-1, is DSGVTQTPKHLITATGQRVTLRCSPRSGDLSVYWYQQSLDQGLQFLIQYYNGEERAKGNILERFSAQQFPDLHSELNLSSLELGDSALYFCASSVGGQSNNEQFFGPGTRLTVL.

This chain links TRBV5-4 with TRBJ1-1; no clear D gene. Trimming left V 3 bases short and J 2 bases short, with 11 bases between. CDR1 and CDR2 (germline): SGHNT, YYREEE (reference sequence). The length of the CDR3 is 14 residues. The CDR3 DNA follows: TGTGCCAGCAGCTCCTCCCACGGAAACACTGAAGCTTTCTTT. This sequence encodes CASSSSHGNTEAFF. Using reference TRBV5-4 and TRBJ1-1 for the parts outside the CDR3, the full variable domain is ETGVTQSPTHLIKTRGQQVTLRCSSQSGHNTVSWYQQALGQGPQFIFQYYREEENGRGNFPPRFSGLQFPNYSSELNVNALELDDSALYLCASSSSHGNTEAFFGQGTRLTVV.

The V gene is TRBV20-1, the J gene TRBJ2-1; D ambiguous. CDR1 is DFQATT and CDR2 is SNEGSKA in the germline V gene (reference sequence). The CDR3 contains 11 residues. V was trimmed by 6 bases and J by 7 bases, leaving 10 bases between them. The CDR3 DNA follows: TGCAGTGCCCTTGGTTGGAATGAGCAGTTCTTC. It translates to CSALGWNEQFF.

This rearrangement joins TRBV2 to TRBJ2-1; D may be TRBD1 or TRBD2 (5 bases each). The CDR3 sequence is 16 residues long. Trimming removed 7 bases at V and 4 bases at J, with 20 bases between. CDR1 and CDR2 (germline): SNHLY, FYNNEI. In nucleotides, the CDR3 is TGTGCCAGCACAGGGTTTCGAACTAGGCCTTACAATGAGCAGTTCTTC. Its protein is CASTGFRTRPYNEQFF.

This clone was detected only a few times. The chain has TRBV4-2 and TRBJ1-2; D is unresolved. The CDR3 is 14 residues long. The germline V gene encodes CDR1 LGHNA and CDR2 YNFKEQ. Deletions cut 0 bases from V and 2 bases from J, with 7 bases between. The CDR3 region is CASSQELVNYGYTF. DNA for the CDR3: TGTGCCAGCAGCCAAGAATTAGTGAACTATGGCTACACCTTC.

This rearrangement joins TRBV27 to TRBJ2-7, with TRBD2 identical over 9 bases. This CDR3 has 14 residues. Germline lookup yields CDR1 MNHEY and CDR2 SMNVEV (reference sequence). The J segment lost 5 bases and the V segment lost 5 bases, leaving 7 bases of the junction unmatched. The CDR3 DNA reads TGTGCCAGCAGTCTCACTAGCGGGTCTAACGAGCAGTACTTC. It specifies CASSLTSGSNEQYF.